Below, 17 T cell receptor beta chains from the same sample are listed, as sequenced in a study of OX40 agonist ivuxolimab in advanced cancers. Using immunoSEQ multiplex PCR, the repertoire was profiled, and TCRdb retains in-frame clones only, with some absent. The sample yields around 94,000 clones, around 86% seen once. The material sequenced was CD4+ or CD8+ T cells sorted from blood, taken in a trial of the OX40 agonist ivuxolimab. The source is an adult with an advanced solid tumor such as melanoma, head and neck, liver or kidney cancer.

This clone was observed a few times. V and J are TRBV9 and TRBJ1-1; D is undetermined. The CDR3 has 14 residues. Germline values: CDR1 SGDLS, CDR2 YYNGEE. V lost 2 bases and J lost 3, with 11 bases in between. The CDR3 sequence is CASSVQPGYTEAFF. For the CDR3, the DNA is TGTGCCAGCAGCGTTCAACCCGGCTACACTGAAGCTTTCTTT.

This chain connects TRBV6-5 to TRBJ1-2; no clear D gene. V was shortened by 5 bases and J by 6 bases, with 13 bases between the two germline ends. Germline V gene lookup returns CDR1 MNHEY and CDR2 SVGAGI. The CDR3 has 13 residues. CDR3 coding DNA: TGTGCCAGCAGTGACCAAGGGAGGGATGGCTACACCTTC. It yields the protein CASSDQGRDGYTF.

This chain connects TRBV5-1 to TRBJ1-2; D call uncertain. The V gene lost 0 bases and the J gene lost 4 bases, with 10 bases spanning the gap. CDR1 SGHRS and CDR2 YFSETQ come from the germline V gene. This CDR3 is built from 14 residues. The CDR3: CASSLGRSLYGYTF. CDR3 nucleotides: TGCGCCAGCAGCTTGGGCAGGTCCCTCTATGGCTACACCTTC.

The chain uses TRBV2 and TRBJ1-5; 9 bases align to TRBD1. V trimming: 10 bases; J trimming: 0 bases; junction bases outside the gene matches: 4. The germline V gene encodes CDR1 SNHLY and CDR2 FYNNEI. The CDR3 extends over 14 amino acids. The CDR3 region is CAIGTGSSNQPQHF. The CDR3 DNA reads as TGTGCCATCGGGACAGGGAGTAGCAATCAGCCCCAGCATTTT.

The rearrangement links TRBV5-1 to TRBJ2-5, with 7 bases aligning to TRBD2. Germline values: CDR1 SGHRS, CDR2 YFSETQ. Trimming removed 0 bases from V and 4 bases from J; junction bases left unmatched: 0. The CDR3 spans 13 residues. DNA of the CDR3: TGCGCCAGCAGCTTGGGCGGGGGAGAGACCCAGTACTTC. Encoded protein: CASSLGGGETQYF.

To note about this clone: The sample has other DNA sequences that encode this CDR3 too. The chain links TRBV6-5 to TRBJ1-1, with D uncertain. The CDR3 consists of 13 residues. The germline V gene has CDR1 MNHEY and CDR2 SVGAGI. V shed 2 bases and J shed 1 base, with 5 bases lying between them. CDR3 sequence: CASSYGGNTEAFF. The CDR3 DNA is TGTGCCAGCAGTTACGGAGGGAACACTGAAGCTTTCTTT.

V and J are TRBV27 and TRBJ2-1; D tentatively fits TRBD1 or TRBD2 (6 bases each). CDR1 and CDR2 from the germline V gene are MNHEY and SMNVEV (reference sequence). Trimming cost V 5 bases and J 5 bases, with 16 bases left between them. CDR3 length: 15 residues. CDR3 protein: CASSPPTGGNNEQFF. The CDR3 nucleotides are TGTGCCAGCAGTCCGCCGACAGGAGGGAACAATGAGCAGTTCTTC.

The gene calls are TRBV7-2 and TRBJ2-5; D may be TRBD2 (6 bases). The CDR3 totals 13 residues. V lost 7 bases, J lost 2 bases, and 11 bases lay in between. Germline-derived CDR1 and CDR2 are SGHTA and FQGNSA. DNA of the CDR3: TGTGCCAGCACTAGGGGACTTCAAGAGACCCAGTACTTC. This codes for CASTRGLQETQYF. Filled out from reference TRBV7-2 and TRBJ2-5, the complete variable domain reads GAGVSQSPSNKVTEKGKDVELRCDPISGHTALYWYRQSLGQGLEFLIYFQGNSAPDKSGLPSDRFSAERTGGSVSTLTIQRTQQEDSAVYLCASTRGLQETQYFGPGTRLLVL.

V usage is TRBV7-9 and J usage is TRBJ2-2; perhaps TRBD1 as D (5 bases). CDR1 is SEHNR and CDR2 is FQNEAQ in the germline V gene (reference sequence). The length of the CDR3 is 15 residues. V lost 3 bases and J 1 base, leaving 9 bases between the germline ends. The CDR3 spells CASSFGQGNTGELFF. As DNA, the CDR3 is TGTGCCAGCAGCTTCGGGCAGGGGAACACCGGGGAGCTGTTTTTT.

This chain connects TRBV5-4 to TRBJ1-1; the match to TRBD1 covers 12 bases. Per the germline V gene, CDR1 is SGHNT and CDR2 is YYREEE (reference sequence). The CDR3 runs to 17 residues. V gave up 0 bases and J gave up 0 bases; unmatched junction bases: 3. CDR3 protein: CASSLAGTGGLNTEAFF. The CDR3 region has the DNA TGTGCCAGCAGCTTGGCAGGGACAGGGGGCTTGAACACTGAAGCTTTCTTT.

This clone was recorded once. The gene calls are TRBV18 and TRBJ2-7; D is perhaps TRBD1 (5 bases). The CDR3 runs to 18 residues. Germline CDR1 and CDR2: KGHSH and LQKENI. The V and J ends lost 2 bases and 0 bases respectively, with 20 bases between them. The CDR3, as DNA: TGTGCCAGCTCACCAGGGGCCAGCCAAGGTCTAGTCTCCTACGAGCAGTACTTC. It yields the protein CASSPGASQGLVSYEQYF.

The chain is built from TRBV6-5 and TRBJ2-7, with D maybe TRBD2 (7 bases). The CDR3 has 14 residues. CDR1 and CDR2 from the germline V gene are MNHEY and SVGAGI. Deletions cut 3 bases from V and 2 bases from J, with 11 bases between. The CDR3 nucleotides are TGTGCCAGCAGTTATCGGGGGGCAACCTACGAGCAGTACTTC. Its protein is CASSYRGATYEQYF.

The CDR3 DNA reads TGTGCCAGCAGGGGCGGCGTCTCCTACGAGCAGTACTTC. As protein: CASRGGVSYEQYF. This rearrangement joins TRBV6-1 to TRBJ2-7, with D hard to call. Germline assignment: CDR1 MNHNS and CDR2 SASEGT. The V gene lost 6 bases and the J gene lost 0 bases, with 9 bases spanning the gap. The CDR3 sequence is 13 residues long.

This clone was seen a few times. V and J are TRBV6-5 and TRBJ1-5; 12 bases align to TRBD1. The J segment lost 7 bases and the V segment lost 4 bases, leaving 2 bases of the junction unmatched. The CDR3 covers 14 residues. CDR1 MNHEY and CDR2 SVGAGI come from the germline V gene. The CDR3 loop is CASSSGQGAQPQHF. In nucleotides, the CDR3 is TGTGCCAGCAGTTCGGGACAGGGGGCCCAGCCCCAGCATTTT.

For this clone: At the DNA level, this CDR3 is encoded by other sequences in the same sample as well. CDR3 loop: CASSDRGNYGYTF. CDR3 sequence (DNA): TGTGCCAGCAGCGACAGGGGTAACTATGGCTACACCTTC. The chain combines TRBV2 with TRBJ1-2, with TRBD1 matching 8 bases. The length of the CDR3 is 13 residues. Losses at the gene ends were 6 bases for V and 1 base for J; bases not matched to a gene: 1. CDR1 SNHLY and CDR2 FYNNEI come from the germline V gene.

As regards this clone: A junction boundary mismatches the germline segment, possibly from a read error. V usage is TRBV19 and J usage is TRBJ2-5; either TRBD1 or TRBD2 may fit D (5 bases each). Germline V gene data show CDR1 as LNHDA and CDR2 as SQIVND (reference sequence). The CDR3 runs to 17 residues. This chain's CDR3 is CASSIEGGRWDQGTQYF. In DNA, the CDR3 is TGTGCCAGTAGTATTGAGGGCGGCCGTTGGGACCAAGGGACCCAGTACTTC.

The J gene is TRBJ1-2, the V gene TRBV30; D not resolved. This CDR3 contains 13 residues. CDR1 is GTSNPN and CDR2 is SVGIG in the germline V gene (reference sequence). V was cut by 3 bases and J by 6 bases, with 14 bases left in between. CDR3 in DNA: TGTGCCTGGAGCTGGGTTCCTGGGGATGGCTACACCTTC. Translating gives CAWSWVPGDGYTF.